What follows describes a single TCR beta chain. Its cognate antigen is unknown. This record comes from a study of graft-versus-host responses after intestinal transplantation. Study in general: Transplant types were multivisceral, liver-intestinal, or isolated intestinal. Each patient got anti-thymocyte globulin induction, then tacrolimus and steroids for around 3 years.

V was trimmed by 5 bases and J by 7 bases, leaving 12 bases between them. This CDR3 spans 12 amino acids. Germline values: CDR1 SGHAT, CDR2 FQNNGV. Whole-study results and caveats: Within allografts, high graft-versus-host to host-versus-graft clonal ratios were seen among patients with graft-donor T cell macrochimerism.

The method was immunoSEQ multiplex PCR; TCRdb's version includes in-frame clones alone and lacks a portion of them. The table shows 85,000 to 90,000 clones, with less than 90% occurring only once. The chain is built from TRBV11-2 and TRBJ2-7; D is tentatively TRBD1 or TRBD2 (5 bases each). The origin of this receptor is a human donor who received an intestinal transplant. The sequences come from unstimulated CD8+ T cells sorted from spleen or lymph node cells, collected before intestinal transplant. The CDR3 region is CASSTSGREQYF. CDR3 DNA sequence: TGTGCCAGCAGCACCTCAGGGAGAGAGCAGTACTTC.